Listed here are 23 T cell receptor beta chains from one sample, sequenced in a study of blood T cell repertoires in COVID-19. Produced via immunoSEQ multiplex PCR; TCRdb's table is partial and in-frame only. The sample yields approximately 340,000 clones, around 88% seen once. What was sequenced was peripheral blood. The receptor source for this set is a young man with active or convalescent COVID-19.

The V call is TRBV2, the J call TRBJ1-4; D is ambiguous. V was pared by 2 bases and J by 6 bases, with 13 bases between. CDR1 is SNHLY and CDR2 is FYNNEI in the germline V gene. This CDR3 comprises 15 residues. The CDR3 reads CASSELTVIDEKLFF. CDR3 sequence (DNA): TGTGCCAGCAGTGAACTAACAGTTATAGATGAAAAACTGTTTTTT.

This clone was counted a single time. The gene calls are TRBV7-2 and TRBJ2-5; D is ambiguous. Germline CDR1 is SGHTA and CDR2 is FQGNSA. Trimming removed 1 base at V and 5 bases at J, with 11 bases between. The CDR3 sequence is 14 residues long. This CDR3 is CASSLELIAETQYF. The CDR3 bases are TGTGCCAGCAGCTTAGAATTAATTGCGGAGACCCAGTACTTC.

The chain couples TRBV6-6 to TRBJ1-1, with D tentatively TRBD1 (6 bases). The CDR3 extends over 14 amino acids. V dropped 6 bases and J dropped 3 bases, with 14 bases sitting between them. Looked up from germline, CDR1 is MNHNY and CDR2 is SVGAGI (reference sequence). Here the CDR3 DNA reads TGTGCCAGCAGCCAAAGCACAGGGTACACTGAAGCTTTCTTT. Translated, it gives CASSQSTGYTEAFF.

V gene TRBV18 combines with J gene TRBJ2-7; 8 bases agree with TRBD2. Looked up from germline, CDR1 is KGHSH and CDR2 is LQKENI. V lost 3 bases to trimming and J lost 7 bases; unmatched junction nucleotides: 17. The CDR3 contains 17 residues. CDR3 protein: CASSPLHPWREDVEQYF. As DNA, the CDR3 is TGTGCCAGCTCACCCCTCCACCCTTGGCGGGAGGATGTTGAGCAGTACTTC.

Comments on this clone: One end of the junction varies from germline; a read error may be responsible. The CDR3 protein is CASSQGGENRGQYF. The CDR3 DNA follows: TGTGCCAGCAGCCAAGGGGGAGAAAACAGGGGGCAATATTTT. The J gene is TRBJ1-5, the V gene TRBV3-1 (or the pseudogene TRBV3-2), with 9 bases that match TRBD1. This CDR3 is built from 14 residues. Per the germline V gene, CDR1 is LGHDT and CDR2 is YNNKEL (reference sequence).

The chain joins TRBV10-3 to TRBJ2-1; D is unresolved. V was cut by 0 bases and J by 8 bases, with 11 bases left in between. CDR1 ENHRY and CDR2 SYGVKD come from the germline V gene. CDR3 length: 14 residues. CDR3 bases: TGTGCCATCAGTGAGTCTTCTCCCGGAGATGAGCAGTTCTTC. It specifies CAISESSPGDEQFF.

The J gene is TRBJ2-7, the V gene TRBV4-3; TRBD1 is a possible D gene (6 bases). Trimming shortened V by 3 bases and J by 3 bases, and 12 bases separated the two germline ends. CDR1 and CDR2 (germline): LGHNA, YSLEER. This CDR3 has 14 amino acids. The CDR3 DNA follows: TGCGCCAGCAGCCAGGGGGTACAGGGCTACGAGCAGTACTTC. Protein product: CASSQGVQGYEQYF.

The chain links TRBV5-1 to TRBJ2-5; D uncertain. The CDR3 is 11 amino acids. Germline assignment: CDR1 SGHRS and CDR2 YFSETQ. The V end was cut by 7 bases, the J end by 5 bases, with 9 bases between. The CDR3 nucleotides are TGCGCCAGCGCGAGTTGGGAGACCCAGTACTTC. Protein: CASASWETQYF.

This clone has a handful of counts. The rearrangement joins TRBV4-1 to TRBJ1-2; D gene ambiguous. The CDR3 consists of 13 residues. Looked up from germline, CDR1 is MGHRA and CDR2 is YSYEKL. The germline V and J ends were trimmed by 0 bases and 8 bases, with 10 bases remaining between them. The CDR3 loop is CASSQDSGAGYTF. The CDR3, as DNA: TGCGCCAGCAGCCAAGATTCGGGAGCAGGCTACACCTTC.

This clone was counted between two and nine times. As DNA, the CDR3 is TGTGCCAGTAGGACTGAAACAGGGAATTCACCCCTCCACTTT. It is translated as CASRTETGNSPLHF. The chain couples TRBV19 to TRBJ1-6, with D perhaps matching TRBD1 (6 bases). The germline V gene has CDR1 LNHDA and CDR2 SQIVND (reference sequence). The CDR3 contains 14 residues. Trimming pared 6 bases from V and 7 bases from J, leaving 13 bases between.

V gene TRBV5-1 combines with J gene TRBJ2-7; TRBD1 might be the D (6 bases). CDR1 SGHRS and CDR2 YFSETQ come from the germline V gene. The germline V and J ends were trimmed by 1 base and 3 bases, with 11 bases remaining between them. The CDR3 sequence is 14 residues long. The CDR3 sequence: CASSLQGPSYEQYF. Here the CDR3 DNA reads TGCGCCAGCAGCTTGCAGGGGCCAAGCTACGAGCAGTACTTC. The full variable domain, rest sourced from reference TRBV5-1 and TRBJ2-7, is KAGVTQTPRYLIKTRGQQVTLSCSPISGHRSVSWYQQTPGQGLQFLFEYFSETQRNKGNFPGRFSGRQFSNSRSEMNVSTLELGDSALYLCASSLQGPSYEQYFGPGTRLTVT.

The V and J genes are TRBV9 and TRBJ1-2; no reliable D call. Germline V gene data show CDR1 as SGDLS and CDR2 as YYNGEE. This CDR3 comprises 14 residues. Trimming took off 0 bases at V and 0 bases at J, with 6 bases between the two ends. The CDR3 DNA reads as TGTGCCAGCAGCGTAGTTCCGTCTAACTATGGCTACACCTTC. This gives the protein CASSVVPSNYGYTF.

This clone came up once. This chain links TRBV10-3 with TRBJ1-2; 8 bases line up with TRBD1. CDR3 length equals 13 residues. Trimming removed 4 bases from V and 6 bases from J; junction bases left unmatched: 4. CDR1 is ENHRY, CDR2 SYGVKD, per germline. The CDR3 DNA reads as TGTGCCATCAGTGTGGAGACAGGGGATGGCTACACCTTC. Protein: CAISVETGDGYTF.

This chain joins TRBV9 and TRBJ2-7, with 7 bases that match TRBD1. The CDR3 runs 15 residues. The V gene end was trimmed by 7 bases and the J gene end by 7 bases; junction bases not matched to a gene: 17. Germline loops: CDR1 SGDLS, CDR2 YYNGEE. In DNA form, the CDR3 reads TGTGCCAGCCGGTCTTTCGACAGGGACCCGTGGGAGCAGTACTTC. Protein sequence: CASRSFDRDPWEQYF.

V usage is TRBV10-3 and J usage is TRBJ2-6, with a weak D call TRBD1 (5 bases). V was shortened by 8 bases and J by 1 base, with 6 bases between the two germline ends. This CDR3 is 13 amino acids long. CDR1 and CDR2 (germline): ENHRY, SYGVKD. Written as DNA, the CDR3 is TGTGCCATCCAGGGTTCTGGGGCCAACGTCCTGACTTTC. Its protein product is CAIQGSGANVLTF.

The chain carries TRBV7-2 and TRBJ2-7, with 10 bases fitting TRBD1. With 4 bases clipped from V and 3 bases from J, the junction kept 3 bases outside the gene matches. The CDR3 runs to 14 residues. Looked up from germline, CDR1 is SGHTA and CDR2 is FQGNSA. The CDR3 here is CASSSGTGDYEQYF. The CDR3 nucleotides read TGTGCCAGCAGCTCCGGGACAGGGGACTACGAGCAGTACTTC.

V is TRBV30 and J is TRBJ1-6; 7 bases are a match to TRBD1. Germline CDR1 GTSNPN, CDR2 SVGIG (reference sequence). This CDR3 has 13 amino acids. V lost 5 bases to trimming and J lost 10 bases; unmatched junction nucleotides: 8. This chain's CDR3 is CAWCGDRESPLHF. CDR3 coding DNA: TGTGCCTGGTGTGGGGACAGAGAATCACCCCTCCACTTT.

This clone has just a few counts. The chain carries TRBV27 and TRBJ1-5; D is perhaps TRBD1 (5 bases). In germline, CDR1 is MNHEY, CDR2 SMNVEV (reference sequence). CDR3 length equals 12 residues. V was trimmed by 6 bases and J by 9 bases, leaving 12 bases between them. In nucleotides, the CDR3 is TGTGCCAGCAGCCGGGGGAAAGGGCCCCAGCATTTT. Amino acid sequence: CASSRGKGPQHF.

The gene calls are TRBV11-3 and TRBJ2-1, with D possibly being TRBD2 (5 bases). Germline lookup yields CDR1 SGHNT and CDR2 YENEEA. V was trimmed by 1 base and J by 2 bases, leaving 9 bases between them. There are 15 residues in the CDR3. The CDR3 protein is CASSLGGYPYNEQFF. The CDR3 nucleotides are TGTGCCAGCAGCTTAGGCGGGTATCCCTACAATGAGCAGTTCTTC.

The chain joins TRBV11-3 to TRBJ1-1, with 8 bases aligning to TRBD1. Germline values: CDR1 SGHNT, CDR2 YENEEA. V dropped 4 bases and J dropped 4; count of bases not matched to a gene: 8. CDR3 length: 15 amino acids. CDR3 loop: CASSYSQGAGTEAFF. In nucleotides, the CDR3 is TGTGCCAGCAGCTATTCCCAGGGGGCGGGCACTGAAGCTTTCTTT. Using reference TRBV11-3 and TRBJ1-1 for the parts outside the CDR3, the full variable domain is EAGVVQSPRYKIIEKKQPVAFWCNPISGHNTLYWYLQNLGQGPELLIRYENEEAVDDSQLPKDRFSAERLKGVDSTLKIQPAELGDSAVYLCASSYSQGAGTEAFFGQGTRLTVV.

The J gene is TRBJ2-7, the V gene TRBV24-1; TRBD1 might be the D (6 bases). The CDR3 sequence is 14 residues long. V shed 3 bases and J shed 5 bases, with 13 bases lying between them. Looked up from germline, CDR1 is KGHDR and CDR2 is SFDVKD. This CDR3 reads CATSDPVGAHEQYF. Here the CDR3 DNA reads TGTGCCACCAGTGATCCCGTGGGGGCCCACGAGCAGTACTTC.

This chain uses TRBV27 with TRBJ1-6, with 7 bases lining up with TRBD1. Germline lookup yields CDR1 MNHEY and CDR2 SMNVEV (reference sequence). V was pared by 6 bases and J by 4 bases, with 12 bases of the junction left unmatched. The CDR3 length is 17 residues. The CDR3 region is CASRPNPDREYNSPLHF. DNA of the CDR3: TGTGCCAGCAGGCCAAATCCCGACAGGGAATATAATTCACCCCTCCACTTT.

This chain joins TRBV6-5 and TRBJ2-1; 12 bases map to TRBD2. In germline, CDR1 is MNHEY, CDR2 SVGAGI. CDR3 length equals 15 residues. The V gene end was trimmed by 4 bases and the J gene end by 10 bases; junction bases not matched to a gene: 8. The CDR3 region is CASSFTSGGLGEQFF. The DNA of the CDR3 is TGTGCCAGCAGTTTCACTAGCGGGGGGCTAGGGGAGCAGTTCTTC.